The next 26 T cell receptor beta chains were all read from a single sample in a study of cytomegalovirus exposure and HLA in healthy donors. It was with 60 Vbeta and 13 Jbeta primers that the PCR ran. Profiled with immunoSEQ multiplex PCR; TCRdb holds only in-frame clones, not every one. The sample carries about 120,000 clones, roughly 80% recorded once. Source material: PBMCs. Receptors were obtained from a man between 18 and 35 years old in good health and CMV-seropositive.

This sequence joins TRBV2 and TRBJ2-5; 9 bases align to TRBD1. The assigned J gene may be wrong: the sequence end matches TRBJ2-7 better. The germline V gene encodes CDR1 SNHLY and CDR2 FYNNEI. This CDR3 spans 15 amino acids. This CDR3 is CASRLDRGSVYEQYF. The DNA for the CDR3 is TGTGCCAGCAGGTTAGACAGGGGGTCGGTTTACGAGCAGTACTTC.

In DNA, the CDR3 is TGTGCCAGCAGTCTCGTGGCGGCGACTGAAGCTTTCTTT. Translation: CASSLVAATEAFF. The chain employs TRBV6-6 and TRBJ1-1, with D uncertain. V was shortened by 5 bases and J by 5 bases, with 12 bases between the two germline ends. CDR1 MNHNY and CDR2 SVGAGI come from the germline V gene (reference sequence). The CDR3 spans 13 residues.

This clone showed up just once. V is TRBV5-4 and J is TRBJ2-4; D call uncertain. This CDR3 is 15 amino acids long. Trimming removed 1 base at V and 1 base at J, with 9 bases between. Germline-derived CDR1 and CDR2 are SGHNT and YYREEE (reference sequence). The CDR3 is CASSLWPPAKNIQYF. The DNA for the CDR3 is TGTGCCAGCAGCTTGTGGCCCCCTGCCAAAAACATTCAGTACTTC.

This clone was observed once. The V and J genes are TRBV5-1 and TRBJ2-5; TRBD2 matches at 8 bases. Germline CDR1 and CDR2: SGHRS and YFSETQ. V dropped 2 bases and J dropped 0; count of bases not matched to a gene: 3. The CDR3 consists of 15 residues. CDR3: CASSFIAGNQETQYF. The CDR3 region has the DNA TGCGCCAGCAGCTTCATAGCGGGAAACCAAGAGACCCAGTACTTC.

V is TRBV11-3 and J is TRBJ2-3, with 11 bases identical to TRBD2. The CDR3 consists of 14 residues. Trimming took 5 bases from V and 6 from J; bases not matched to a gene: 4. The V gene's germline CDR1 is SGHNT and CDR2 YENEEA. In nucleotides, the CDR3 is TGTGCCAGCAGCGCCGGACTAGCGGGTGATACGCAGTATTTT. Amino acid sequence: CASSAGLAGDTQYF.

The CDR3 region has the DNA TGTGCCAGCAGCTCGCAGGGGGCGCTTAACTATGGCTACACCTTC. Amino acid sequence: CASSSQGALNYGYTF. This chain connects TRBV7-2 to TRBJ1-2; 8 positions agree with TRBD1. Germline loops: CDR1 SGHTA, CDR2 FQGNSA. V shed 4 bases and J 1 base; nucleotides not matched to a gene: 5. This CDR3 has 15 amino acids.

In its sample, this clone was seen a few times. This chain links TRBV10-1 with TRBJ2-2; D is possibly TRBD2 (5 bases). CDR3 length: 18 residues. CDR1 is WNHNN and CDR2 is SYGVQD in the germline V gene (reference sequence). V lost 0 bases and J lost 4, with 18 bases in between. The CDR3, as DNA: TGCGCCAGCAGTGAGTCGACGGTCGGGGTCTCGGGCACCGGGGAGCTGTTTTTT. This encodes CASSESTVGVSGTGELFF.

This clone showed up just a few times. The chain has TRBV4-1 and TRBJ1-3; D is ambiguous. The CDR3 has 14 amino acids. V lost 3 bases to trimming and J lost 0 bases, with 6 bases between them. Germline CDR1 and CDR2: MGHRA and YSYEKL. CDR3 loop: CASSQGHSGNTIYF. As DNA, the CDR3 is TGCGCCAGCAGCCAGGGCCACTCTGGAAACACCATATATTTT.

This clone was recorded a few times. One end of the junction is discordant with germline, which a read error may explain. V usage is TRBV7-9 and J usage is TRBJ1-1; TRBD1 matches 9 bases. The CDR3 is 15 residues long. Germline loops: CDR1 SEHNR, CDR2 FQNEAQ (reference sequence). The CDR3, as DNA: TGTTCCAGCAGCTTAGCGCCGACAGGGGGCACTGAAGCTTTCTTT. This translates into CSSSLAPTGGTEAFF.

Only a few counts were recorded for this clone. V is TRBV13 and J is TRBJ2-7; TRBD1 matches at 10 bases. Germline CDR1 PRHDT, CDR2 FYEKMQ (reference sequence). The CDR3 runs to 15 residues. Trimming cost V 5 bases and J 0 bases; bases outside gene matches: 4. CDR3 DNA sequence: TGTGCCAGCAGCGTGGGACAGGGGATCTCCTACGAGCAGTACTTC. Encoded protein: CASSVGQGISYEQYF.

The rearrangement joins TRBV7-6 to TRBJ2-7; 11 positions agree with TRBD1. The junction had 2 bases not matched to a gene; V was cut back by 5 bases and J by 2 bases. Germline CDR1 SGHVS, CDR2 FNYEAQ. This CDR3 is 14 amino acids long. CDR3 bases: TGTGCCAGCAGCCTGGGACAGGGGGCCTACGAGCAGTACTTC. Translation gives CASSLGQGAYEQYF.

This chain joins TRBV5-4 and TRBJ2-7, with 8 bases that match TRBD1. J was trimmed by 6 bases and V by 0 bases; bases with no gene match: 5. The CDR3 length is 14 residues. In germline, CDR1 is SGHNT, CDR2 YYREEE (reference sequence). In DNA form, the CDR3 reads TGTGCCAGCAGCTTGGGTCGGACAGGGTTCGAGCAGTACTTC. Its protein is CASSLGRTGFEQYF.

The chain has TRBV9 and TRBJ1-6, with D unclear. The CDR3 runs to 12 residues. V lost 4 bases, J lost 10 bases, and 9 bases lay in between. Germline CDR1 reads SGDLS; CDR2 reads YYNGEE. The CDR3 nucleotides read TGTGCCAGCAGCCTAACGAACTCACCCCTCCACTTT. Translation: CASSLTNSPLHF. The full variable domain, in which reference TRBV9 and TRBJ1-6 provide the parts outside the CDR3, is DSGVTQTPKHLITATGQRVTLRCSPRSGDLSVYWYQQSLDQGLQFLIQYYNGEERAKGNILERFSAQQFPDLHSELNLSSLELGDSALYFCASSLTNSPLHFGNGTRLTVT.

The genes are TRBV5-1 and TRBJ2-3, with TRBD1 matching over 7 bases. V shed 0 bases, J shed 2 bases, and the junction held 6 bases outside the gene matches. CDR3 length: 16 residues. The germline gives CDR1 SGHRS, CDR2 YFSETQ. The chain's CDR3 is CASSLAGQMDTDTQYF. The CDR3, as DNA: TGCGCCAGCAGCTTGGCGGGACAGATGGACACAGATACGCAGTATTTT.

This clone was picked up one time. V usage is TRBV25-1 and J usage is TRBJ2-1; 7 bases fit TRBD2. There are 15 residues in the CDR3. CDR1 MGHDK and CDR2 SYGVNS come from the germline V gene. Losses at the gene ends were 5 bases for V and 4 bases for J; bases not matched to a gene: 8. The DNA of the CDR3 is TGTGCCAGCAGTCGTAGCGGGCCGGAGTACAATGAGCAGTTCTTC. Translated, it gives CASSRSGPEYNEQFF.

This CDR3 is CASSPSQGVSYEQYF. DNA of the CDR3: TGTGCCAGCAGCCCGTCTCAGGGGGTTTCCTACGAGCAGTACTTC. This sequence joins TRBV5-4 and TRBJ2-7; 7 bases align to TRBD1. The CDR3 is 15 amino acids. J lost 1 base, V lost 4 bases, and 8 bases had no gene match. CDR1 and CDR2 from the germline V gene are SGHNT and YYREEE (reference sequence).

This chain connects TRBV9 to TRBJ2-2; 9 positions agree with TRBD1. V lost 4 bases to trimming and J lost 6 bases; unmatched junction nucleotides: 7. Germline V gives CDR1 SGDLS, CDR2 YYNGEE. This CDR3 has 15 residues. This chain's CDR3 is CASSKGTGSSGELFF. CDR3 nucleotide sequence: TGTGCCAGCAGCAAAGGGACAGGGTCGTCCGGGGAGCTGTTTTTT.

The chain is built from TRBV19 and TRBJ1-1; TRBD1 matches 7 bases. After removal of 2 bases from V and 4 bases from J, the junction contained 4 bases not matched to a gene. From germline, CDR1 is LNHDA and CDR2 SQIVND (reference sequence). The CDR3 is made up of 14 amino acids. The CDR3 here is CASSISSGGTEAFF. CDR3 nucleotides: TGTGCCAGTAGTATATCGTCAGGGGGCACTGAAGCTTTCTTT.

The J gene is TRBJ1-1, the V gene TRBV5-1; D is uncertain. Germline V lookup: CDR1 SGHRS, CDR2 YFSETQ. CDR3 length: 16 residues. V gave up 0 bases and J gave up 6 bases, with 18 bases separating them. CDR3 in DNA: TGCGCCAGCAGCTTGGTATCCTCTTGGAACGGGGCTGAAGCTTTCTTT. Protein product: CASSLVSSWNGAEAFF.

The chain employs TRBV6-5 and TRBJ2-2, with TRBD2 as a possible D gene (6 bases). Between the trimmed V and J ends, which lost 7 bases and 4 bases, there was a span of 10 bases. This CDR3 is built from 13 residues. CDR1 MNHEY and CDR2 SVGAGI come from the germline V gene. CDR3 sequence reads: CASTGLLTGELFF. CDR3 sequence (DNA): TGTGCCAGCACGGGACTCCTCACCGGGGAGCTGTTTTTT.

The genes are TRBV7-2 and TRBJ2-7, with a tentative D call TRBD1 (5 bases). Trimming shortened V by 4 bases and J by 2 bases, and 12 bases separated the two germline ends. CDR3 length: 14 amino acids. The germline V gene encodes CDR1 SGHTA and CDR2 FQGNSA. The CDR3 protein is CASSSKDRTYEQYF. In DNA form, the CDR3 reads TGTGCCAGCAGCTCCAAAGACAGAACCTACGAGCAGTACTTC.

V is TRBV5-1 and J is TRBJ1-1; D unresolved. V lost 0 bases and J 7 bases, leaving 13 bases between the germline ends. The CDR3 runs 14 residues. The germline gives CDR1 SGHRS, CDR2 YFSETQ. CDR3 in amino acids: CASSLAATRVEAFF. For the CDR3, the DNA is TGCGCCAGCAGCTTGGCCGCGACTAGGGTTGAAGCTTTCTTT.

The count of this clone is one. V and J are TRBV30 and TRBJ1-5; 8 bases map to TRBD1. The CDR3 is 13 residues long. The germline gives CDR1 GTSNPN, CDR2 SVGIG (reference sequence). The junction had 3 bases not matched to a gene; V was cut back by 1 base and J by 7 bases. CDR3 residues: CAWSAGDRQPQHF. In nucleotides, the CDR3 is TGTGCCTGGAGTGCTGGGGACAGGCAGCCCCAGCATTTT. Full variable domain (outside the CDR3, taken from reference TRBV30 and TRBJ1-5): SQTIHQWPATLVQPVGSPLSLECTVEGTSNPNLYWYRQAAGRGLQLLFYSVGIGQISSEVPQNLSASRPQDRQFILSSKKLLLSDSGFYLCAWSAGDRQPQHFGDGTRLSIL.

This rearrangement joins TRBV10-3 to TRBJ1-6; no definite D call. This CDR3 spans 13 amino acids. CDR1 is ENHRY, CDR2 SYGVKD, per germline. V shed 0 bases and J shed 7 bases, with 4 bases lying between them. The CDR3 sequence is CAISESLNSPLHF. The CDR3 coding sequence is TGTGCCATCAGTGAGTCTCTGAATTCACCCCTCCACTTT.

This clone was seen just once. This chain connects TRBV4-3 to TRBJ1-3; D ambiguous. V was pared by 1 base and J by 1 base, with 11 bases between. Germline CDR1 reads LGHNA; CDR2 reads YSLEER. The CDR3 spans 16 residues. CDR3 coding DNA: TGCGCCAGCAGCCAAGGCTTTCGGGGATCTGGAAACACCATATATTTT. Its translation is CASSQGFRGSGNTIYF.

This clone was recorded a few times. The CDR3 here is CASSRQGSSQEAFF. The DNA for the CDR3 is TGTGCCAGTTCAAGACAGGGCTCTAGCCAGGAAGCTTTCTTT. This rearrangement joins TRBV19 to TRBJ1-1; 7 bases map to TRBD1. This CDR3 comprises 14 residues. V dropped 8 bases and J dropped 8; count of bases not matched to a gene: 14. The germline CDR1 and CDR2 sequences are LNHDA and SQIVND (reference sequence).